This T cell receptor (beta chain) is drawn from a study of T cell changes during pregnancy in multiple sclerosis. Using immunoSEQ multiplex PCR, the repertoire was profiled, and TCRdb retains in-frame clones only, with some absent. This sample yields some 54,000 clones, of which 94% are seen a single time; less than 4.5% belongs to the top ten. The TCR comes from a female donor with multiple sclerosis, enrolled in a pregnancy study. The sample in question was CD8+ T cells from peripheral blood mononuclear cells, obtained in the third trimester of pregnancy.

CDR3 sequence reads: CASGGWTPGRSGTRVDEQYF. Here the CDR3 DNA reads TGTGCTAGTGGCGGATGGACTCCGGGAAGATCCGGGACTAGGGTTGACGAGCAGTACTTC. J is TRBJ2-7 and V is TRBV12-5, with 8 bases fitting TRBD2. Per the germline V gene, CDR1 is LGHNT and CDR2 is FRNRAP. The CDR3 spans 20 residues. The V segment lost 6 bases and the J segment 5 bases; nucleotides outside the gene matches: 27.